The T cell receptor (beta chain) under discussion was sequenced for a study of cytotoxic CD8 clonotypes in ibrutinib-treated CLL (dated by TCRdb to the early 2020s). Regarding the study in general: The cohort was composed of some twelve relapsed/refractory and around 15 treatment-naive patients; IGHV unmutated status was identified in some 17 patients. Samples at response were collected after a median of roughly twelve months of treatment, with a range of 6 to 36 months. Responses were partial in roughly 24 patients and complete in 2; after median 68 months follow-up, some 14 stayed in remission and roughly twelve progressed. Of the approximately 91 people in the trial, 25 to 30 had longitudinal samples available. Cryopreserved peripheral blood mononuclear cells were collected at three points: before therapy, at response, and at either sustained remission or disease progression. Samples averaged 255,043 productive templates and 94,082 productive rearrangements. Study-level results and caveats: At ibrutinib response clonality went up, during sustained remission it held steady, and at progression it dropped back toward baseline. Baseline clonality exceeded that of age-matched healthy donors and correlated strongly with circulating CD8+ T-cell counts. Sampling times were not matched between sustained-remission and progressing patients, and lymph node repertoires were not studied. Public clonotypes were rare and either shrank or stayed stable during treatment, and the rise in clonality at ibrutinib response reflected expansion of private clonotypes.

The goal of deep resolution MiSeq sequencing was a depth between 1 in 1 million and 1 in 200,000 T cells, and coverage averaged 10x per clonotype. The immunoSEQ hsTCRB Kit was used to generate TCR beta libraries. In the original analysis: Data were analyzed with ImmunoSEQ Data Assistant and ImmunoSEQ Analyzer, with V, D and J genes assigned per IMGT definitions. Clonality, which ranges from 0 to 1, was calculated by subtracting the normalized Shannon entropy of productive rearrangement frequencies from one. Only overrepresented clonotypes making up at least 0.05% of the repertoire of each patient were included in the public clonotype analysis. Some 13 repertoires from age-matched healthy donors, obtained from immuneACCESS, served as clonality controls. The table was pulled from immuneACCESS by TCRdb, which kept in-frame rearrangements only. Such tables lose some clones; where checked, under half of the loss comes from unresolved V genes, and the rest has no known cause. V, J and clone size are those of that table, while D and trimming were read from the DNA. This sample holds 30,000 or so clones; 45% to 65% were observed only once. About 5% of the sample belongs to the ten largest clones.

Via the germline V gene, CDR1 is SQVTM and CDR2 ANQGSEA. The trim is 6 bases for V and 3 bases for J, with a gap of 12 bases between the germline ends. The CDR3 sequence holds 12 residues, the cysteine and phenylalanine included. Of all the DNA, just the CDR3 is kept, 36 bases in frame from base 1. For TCR beta library preparation, roughly 2 micrograms of genomic DNA were extracted from the cryopreserved PBMCs. Longitudinal blood samples from CLL patients on ibrutinib monotherapy were analyzed using high-throughput TCR beta sequencing. The patients took part in an open-label, single-center phase 2 trial of ibrutinib monotherapy. To note about this clone: Its recognized antigen is unknown. Base qualities are not provided; no much larger clone lies one nucleotide away.

The sequencing used PBMCs, collected before ibrutinib treatment. This sequence uses TRBV29-1 and TRBJ2-7; the best D guess is TRBD2, with 6 bases matching. The source of this sequence is a human donor with chronic lymphocytic leukemia. The CDR3 reads as follows: CSVASEGYEQYF. At the DNA level, the sequence is TGCAGCGTCGCTTCGGAGGGCTACGAGCAGTACTTC.